This TCR beta chain originates from a study of a mutant IDH1 vaccine in newly diagnosed glioma. Background on the study: Sex among treated patients split about 62% male, about 40% female; mean age was around 40 years. Before enrollment, patients got radiotherapy alone, temozolomide alone, or mostly the combination. Regarding the study as a whole: Vaccination elicited immune responses in around 93% of patients.

TCRdb's copy holds only in-frame clones and misses some; the assay was immunoSEQ multiplex PCR. The sample holds about 94,000 clones, just under 90% seen once. Time point given: week 47, end of study. The content of each vaccine dose was 300 ug of mutant IDH1 20-mer peptide, and topical imiquimod accompanied it. New WHO grade 3 or 4 astrocytomas that were IDH1-mutant and ATRX-lost had been found in donors. Details on this clone: What it binds is not known.

The sample was PBMCs, taken from a glioma patient whose treatment included an IDH1 peptide vaccine. The sequence was collected from a woman aged 45-65 years with glioma.

As DNA, the CDR3 is TGCAGTCGCCTGGATTGGTCCGGGGAGCTGTTTTTT. Translating it yields CSRLDWSGELFF. This rearrangement joins TRBV29-1 to TRBJ2-2; D gene uncertain. The CDR3 is made up of 12 amino acids. From germline, CDR1 is SQVTM and CDR2 ANQGSEA.